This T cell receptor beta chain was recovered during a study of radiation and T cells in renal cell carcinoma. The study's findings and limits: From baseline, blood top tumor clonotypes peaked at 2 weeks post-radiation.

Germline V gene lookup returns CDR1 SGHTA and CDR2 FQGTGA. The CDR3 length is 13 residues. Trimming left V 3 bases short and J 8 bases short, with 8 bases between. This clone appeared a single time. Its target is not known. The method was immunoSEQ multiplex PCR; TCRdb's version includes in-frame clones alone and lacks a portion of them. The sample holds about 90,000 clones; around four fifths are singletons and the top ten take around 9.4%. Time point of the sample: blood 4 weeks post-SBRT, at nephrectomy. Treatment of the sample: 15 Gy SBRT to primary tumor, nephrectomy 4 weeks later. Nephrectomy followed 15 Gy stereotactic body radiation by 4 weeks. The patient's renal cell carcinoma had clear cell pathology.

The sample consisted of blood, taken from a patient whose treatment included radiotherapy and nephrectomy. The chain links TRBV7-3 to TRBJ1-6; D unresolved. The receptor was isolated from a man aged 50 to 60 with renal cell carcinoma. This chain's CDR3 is CASSFSRDSPLHF. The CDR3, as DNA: TGTGCCAGCAGCTTTTCCAGAGATTCACCCCTCCACTTT.